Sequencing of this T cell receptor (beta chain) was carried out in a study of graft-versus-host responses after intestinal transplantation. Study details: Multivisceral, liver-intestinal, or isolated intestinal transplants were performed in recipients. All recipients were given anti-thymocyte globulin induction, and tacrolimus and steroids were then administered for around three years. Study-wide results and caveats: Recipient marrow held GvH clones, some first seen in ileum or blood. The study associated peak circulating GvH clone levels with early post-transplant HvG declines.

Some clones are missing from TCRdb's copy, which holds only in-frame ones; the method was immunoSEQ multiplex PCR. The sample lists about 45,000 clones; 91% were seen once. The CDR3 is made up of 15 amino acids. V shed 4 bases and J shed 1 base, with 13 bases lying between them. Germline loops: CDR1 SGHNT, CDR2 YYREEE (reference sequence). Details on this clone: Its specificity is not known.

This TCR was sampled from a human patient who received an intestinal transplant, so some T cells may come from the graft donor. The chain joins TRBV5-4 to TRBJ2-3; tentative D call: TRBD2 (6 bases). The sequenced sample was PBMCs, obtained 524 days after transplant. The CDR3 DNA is TGTGCCAGCAGCACCTCGAGGAGGGGCACAGATACGCAGTATTTT. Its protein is CASSTSRRGTDTQYF.